This T cell receptor (beta chain) was sequenced in a study of T cells in Graves' hyperthyroidism and ophthalmopathy. RNA transcripts gave rise to amplified TCR beta CDR3 regions. Primed by the HTBI set, a first-round RT-PCR was run on the TCR CDR3. Via MiXCR, TCRdb re-called the multiplex PCR reads, giving one row per CDR3 protein. Found here are 450,000 to 700,000 distinct CDR3 sequences, 46% of them singletons; the top ten hold about 8.3%. Comment on this clonotype: Antigen: not known.

Findings and caveats of the study: Most clonotypes that expanded in the thyroid above 0.001 also showed up in blood. A 13 V-J signature model discriminated ophthalmopathy versus stable hyperthyroidism.

In germline, CDR1 is SEHNR, CDR2 FQNEAQ (reference sequence). Trimming at V came to 4 bases and at J to 7 bases, leaving 8 bases not matched to a gene. CDR3 length: 15 residues. The TCR comes from a woman under 30 with Graves' hyperthyroidism. The V and J genes are TRBV7-9 and TRBJ2-5, with 11 nucleotides matching TRBD1. The sequenced material came from peripheral blood or thyroid tissue (not recorded which). Here the CDR3 reads CASSSPGQGDGTQYF. CDR3 DNA: TGTGCCAGCAGCTCCCCGGGACAGGGGGACGGGACCCAGTACTTC.